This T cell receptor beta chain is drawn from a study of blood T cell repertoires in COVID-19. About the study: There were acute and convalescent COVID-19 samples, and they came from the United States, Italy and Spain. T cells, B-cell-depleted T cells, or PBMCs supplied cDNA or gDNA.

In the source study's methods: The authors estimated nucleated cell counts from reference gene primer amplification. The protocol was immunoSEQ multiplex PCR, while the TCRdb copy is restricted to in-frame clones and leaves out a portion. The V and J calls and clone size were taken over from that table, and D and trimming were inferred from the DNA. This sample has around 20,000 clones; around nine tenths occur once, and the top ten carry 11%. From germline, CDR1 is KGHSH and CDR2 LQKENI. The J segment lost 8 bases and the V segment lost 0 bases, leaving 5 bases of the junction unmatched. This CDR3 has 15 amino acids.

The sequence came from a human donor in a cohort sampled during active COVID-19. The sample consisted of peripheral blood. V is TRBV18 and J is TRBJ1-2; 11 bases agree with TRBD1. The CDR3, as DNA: TGTGCCAGCTCACCACCAGGACAGGGGGCGGAGGGCTACACCTTC. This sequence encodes CASSPPGQGAEGYTF.